This T cell receptor (beta chain) appears in the sequencing data of a study of cytomegalovirus exposure and HLA in healthy donors. Regarding the study as a whole: The majority of TCR sequences were rare, yet some public TCRs appeared in many donors.

This CDR3 has 14 amino acids. Germline V gene lookup returns CDR1 SGHTA and CDR2 FQGTGA. With 5 bases removed from V and 3 bases from J, the gap between germline ends came to 10 bases. The PCR employed 60 Vbeta primers together with 13 Jbeta primers. Assay used: immunoSEQ multiplex PCR; TCRdb lists only in-frame clones, some missing. The sample includes 150,000 or so clones, 70% to 80% of them seen just once. Donors sampled were nominally healthy, though unrecorded immune exposures were likely. A remark on this clone: Its antigen remains unidentified.

Source material: PBMCs. The receptor was derived from a middle-aged man in good health and CMV-seropositive. The chain uses TRBV7-3 and TRBJ2-2, with unresolved D. The DNA for the CDR3 is TGTGCCAGCAGCCCGACTTCGGACACCGGGGAGCTGTTTTTT. Translated, it gives CASSPTSDTGELFF.